Each of the 24 T cell receptor beta chains below was sequenced from the same sample in a study of cytomegalovirus exposure and HLA in healthy donors. PCR employed 60 Vbeta and 13 Jbeta primers. Here immunoSEQ multiplex PCR was the method, and the copy in TCRdb shows in-frame clones only, minus some. Among 150,000 to 200,000 clones, roughly 78% were seen once, and the ten largest hold about 4.6%. What was sequenced was PBMCs. The receptors were gathered from a woman in her thirties in good health and CMV-seropositive.

The chain uses TRBV4-2 and TRBJ2-7; tentative D call: TRBD1 (6 bases). CDR1 and CDR2 (germline): LGHNA, YNFKEQ. V was pared by 4 bases and J by 4 bases, with 11 bases between. The CDR3 length is 13 residues. The CDR3 DNA follows: TGTGCCAGCAGCCGAGGGGGACCGTACGAGCAGTACTTC. Translation: CASSRGGPYEQYF.

This chain links TRBV4-3 with TRBJ2-7, with D perhaps matching TRBD1 (6 bases). Trimming pared 0 bases from V and 7 bases from J, leaving 7 bases between. The CDR3 spans 12 residues. CDR1 and CDR2 (germline): LGHNA, YSLEER. The CDR3 nucleotides are TGCGCCAGCAGCCAAGACGGACAGGAGCAGTACTTC. Protein product: CASSQDGQEQYF.

The genes are TRBV9 and TRBJ2-3, with 8 bases fitting TRBD1. The CDR3 totals 15 residues. The V and J ends lost 3 bases and 4 bases, in that order; junction bases with no gene match: 7. The germline CDR1 and CDR2 sequences are SGDLS and YYNGEE. This CDR3 reads CASSGSGGFADTQYF. The CDR3, as DNA: TGTGCCAGCAGCGGCTCAGGGGGCTTCGCAGATACGCAGTATTTT.

The J gene is TRBJ1-1, the V gene TRBV29-1; D gene ambiguous. V was shortened by 7 bases and J by 1 base, with 4 bases between the two germline ends. The CDR3 runs 10 residues. The germline CDR1 and CDR2 sequences are SQVTM and ANQGSEA. CDR3 protein: CSASNTEAFF. The DNA for the CDR3 is TGCAGCGCTTCGAACACTGAAGCTTTCTTT.

This chain joins TRBV13 and TRBJ1-1; possibly TRBD1 for D (6 bases). The CDR3 contains 14 residues. Germline CDR1 is PRHDT and CDR2 is FYEKMQ (reference sequence). The germline V and J ends were trimmed by 1 base and 5 bases, with 11 bases remaining between them. The CDR3 is CASSLAGRGTEAFF. CDR3 nucleotides: TGTGCCAGCAGCTTAGCGGGCAGGGGAACTGAAGCTTTCTTT. Drawing the rest from reference TRBV13 and TRBJ1-1, the complete variable domain is AAGVIQSPRHLIKEKRETATLKCYPIPRHDTVYWYQQGPGQDPQFLISFYEKMQSDKGSIPDRFSAQQFSDYHSELNMSSLELGDSALYFCASSLAGRGTEAFFGQGTRLTVV.

The chain couples TRBV5-1 to TRBJ2-7, with D possibly TRBD1 on 6 matching bases. The CDR3 length is 15 residues. Trimming stripped 0 bases from V and 0 bases from J, with 10 bases between. Germline assignment: CDR1 SGHRS and CDR2 YFSETQ. Here the CDR3 reads CASSLGEGGSYEQYF. The CDR3 DNA follows: TGCGCCAGCAGCTTGGGGGAAGGGGGCTCCTACGAGCAGTACTTC.

This chain connects TRBV19 to TRBJ2-2; TRBD2 agrees at 9 bases. The trim removed 7 bases at V and 6 bases at J, leaving 15 bases unmatched. CDR3 length: 17 amino acids. Germline V gene data show CDR1 as LNHDA and CDR2 as SQIVND (reference sequence). CDR3 region: CASKLLPLAGDAGELFF. CDR3 coding DNA: TGTGCCAGTAAATTACTTCCCTTAGCGGGAGATGCCGGGGAGCTGTTTTTT. Variable domain in full (rest from reference TRBV19 and TRBJ2-2): DGGITQSPKYLFRKEGQNVTLSCEQNLNHDAMYWYRQDPGQGLRLIYYSQIVNDFQKGDIAEGYSVSREKKESFPLTVTSAQKNPTAFYLCASKLLPLAGDAGELFFGEGSRLTVL.

The gene calls are TRBV28 and TRBJ1-5; 10 bases are shared with TRBD1. V dropped 6 bases and J dropped 2; count of bases not matched to a gene: 7. The CDR3 totals 16 residues. Germline values: CDR1 MDHEN, CDR2 SYDVKM. In nucleotides, the CDR3 is TGTGCCAGCAGCCCTCCTGGGACAGGGGGCAATCAGCCCCAGCATTTT. Amino acid sequence: CASSPPGTGGNQPQHF.

The rearrangement uses TRBV11-3 and TRBJ1-1; TRBD1 matches at 9 bases. The germline V gene has CDR1 SGHNT and CDR2 YENEEA. The ends lost 5 bases at V and 1 base at J; junction bases unmatched: 14. CDR3 length: 18 amino acids. CDR3 coding DNA: TGTGCCAGCAGCGATCAAAAACAGGGGGCATTGGGGAACACTGAAGCTTTCTTT. Translated, it gives CASSDQKQGALGNTEAFF.

The rearrangement uses TRBV5-4 and TRBJ2-1, with 9 bases fitting TRBD2. This CDR3 spans 17 amino acids. Germline values: CDR1 SGHNT, CDR2 YYREEE (reference sequence). J was trimmed by 11 bases and V by 0 bases; bases with no gene match: 15. In DNA form, the CDR3 reads TGTGCCAGCAGCTTGGCCTCTAAAAGGCTGCGGGAGGGGAAGCAGTTCTTC. Translation: CASSLASKRLREGKQFF.

This clone was recorded once. CDR3 region: CASRFQAGGYNSPLHF. The DNA for the CDR3 is TGTGCCAGTAGATTCCAGGCCGGGGGTTATAATTCACCCCTCCACTTT. V and J are TRBV19 and TRBJ1-6; D may be TRBD1 (5 bases). Germline CDR1 is LNHDA and CDR2 is SQIVND (reference sequence). The V end lost 6 bases, the J end lost 4 bases, and 16 bases lay between the germline ends. CDR3 length: 16 amino acids.

This clone was observed a handful of times. The chain employs TRBV5-1 and TRBJ2-3, with 7 bases aligning to TRBD1. Per the germline V gene, CDR1 is SGHRS and CDR2 is YFSETQ. V trimming: 0 bases; J trimming: 2 bases; junction bases outside the gene matches: 12. The CDR3 runs 18 residues. Here the CDR3 reads CASSLVLTGLASTDTQYF. For the CDR3, the DNA is TGCGCCAGCAGCTTGGTCCTGACAGGGCTAGCCTCCACAGATACGCAGTATTTT.

The CDR3 sequence: CASSRPGLAGVEEQYF. The CDR3 coding sequence is TGCGCCAGCAGCCGACCCGGGCTAGCGGGAGTGGAGGAGCAGTACTTC. This chain connects TRBV4-3 to TRBJ2-7, with 10 bases aligning to TRBD2. The germline CDR1 and CDR2 sequences are LGHNA and YSLEER. The CDR3 sequence is 16 residues long. Trimming removed 4 bases from V and 7 bases from J; junction bases left unmatched: 13.

This clone was counted between two and nine times. The J gene is TRBJ1-1, the V gene TRBV25-1; the D gene is possibly TRBD1 (6 bases). V was shortened by 7 bases and J by 3 bases, with 18 bases between the two germline ends. This CDR3 is built from 15 residues. Germline V gene lookup returns CDR1 MGHDK and CDR2 SYGVNS. This CDR3 reads CASTQRGAEDTEAFF. The CDR3 bases are TGTGCCAGCACCCAACGGGGGGCCGAGGACACTGAAGCTTTCTTT.

The genes are TRBV6-5 and TRBJ2-2; TRBD2 matches 8 bases. The ends lost 5 bases at V and 5 bases at J; junction bases unmatched: 7. The CDR3 contains 15 residues. Per germline, CDR1 MNHEY and CDR2 SVGAGI. The CDR3 protein is CASSTAGGGTGELFF. The CDR3 coding sequence is TGTGCCAGCAGTACTGCGGGAGGTGGAACCGGGGAGCTGTTTTTT.

The CDR3 DNA is TGTGCCAGCCAACAGGGTAGTAGGGAAAAACTGTTTTTT. This gives the protein CASQQGSREKLFF. The V gene is TRBV7-2, the J gene TRBJ1-4, with D perhaps TRBD1 (6 bases). CDR3 size: 13 residues. The V gene lost 8 bases and the J gene lost 8 bases, with 15 bases spanning the gap. Germline lookup yields CDR1 SGHTA and CDR2 FQGNSA. Variable domain in full (rest from reference TRBV7-2 and TRBJ1-4): GAGVSQSPSNKVTEKGKDVELRCDPISGHTALYWYRQSLGQGLEFLIYFQGNSAPDKSGLPSDRFSAERTGGSVSTLTIQRTQQEDSAVYLCASQQGSREKLFFGSGTQLSVL.

This clone was counted once. J is TRBJ2-7 and V is TRBV4-1; D possibly corresponds to TRBD2 (5 bases). The CDR3 spans 15 residues. V gave up 0 bases and J gave up 5 bases, with 14 bases separating them. Germline V gene data show CDR1 as MGHRA and CDR2 as YSYEKL. The chain's CDR3 is CASSQESRANHEQYF. CDR3 nucleotide sequence: TGCGCCAGCAGCCAAGAATCGAGGGCCAATCACGAGCAGTACTTC.

This chain connects TRBV4-3 to TRBJ1-2; 9 bases align to TRBD1. This CDR3 is 15 amino acids long. Per the germline V gene, CDR1 is LGHNA and CDR2 is YSLEER. V gave up 0 bases and J gave up 7 bases; unmatched junction bases: 6. Written as DNA, the CDR3 is TGCGCCAGCAGCCAAGATACAGGGGGCGCGTTTGGCTACACCTTC. This encodes CASSQDTGGAFGYTF.

The chain couples TRBV7-2 to TRBJ2-3; perhaps TRBD2 as D (6 bases). There are 15 residues in the CDR3. Per germline, CDR1 SGHTA and CDR2 FQGNSA. Trimming cost V 5 bases and J 2 bases, with 14 bases left between them. The CDR3 spells CASSPSGTATDTQYF. CDR3 sequence (DNA): TGTGCCAGCAGCCCCTCCGGGACTGCCACAGATACGCAGTATTTT.

This chain joins TRBV11-2 and TRBJ2-7, with D perhaps TRBD1 (5 bases). Germline V gene lookup returns CDR1 SGHAT and CDR2 FQNNGV. The CDR3 is made up of 15 amino acids. The V and J ends lost 3 bases and 0 bases respectively, with 12 bases between them. The CDR3 DNA follows: TGTGCCAGCAGCTTGGAAGGGGCGCGCTCCTACGAGCAGTACTTC. Protein: CASSLEGARSYEQYF.

This clone came up once. The genes are TRBV7-9 and TRBJ2-7, with 7 positions matching TRBD2. CDR1 is SEHNR, CDR2 FQNEAQ, per germline (reference sequence). This CDR3 contains 17 residues. J lost 7 bases, V lost 5 bases, and 20 bases had no gene match. CDR3 nucleotide sequence: TGTGCCAGCAGCCGGGGGGTTATATTAGCCTGGGCGGAGGAGCAGTACTTC. Its protein is CASSRGVILAWAEEQYF.

The rearrangement uses TRBV29-1 and TRBJ2-2, with D uncertain. Germline CDR1 SQVTM, CDR2 ANQGSEA. The CDR3 extends over 14 amino acids. The ends were cut back, 2 bases at V and 3 bases at J, with 10 bases in the middle. For the CDR3, the DNA is TGCAGCGTTGAAATTCGCAGGTACACCGGGGAGCTGTTTTTT. Translated: CSVEIRRYTGELFF.

This clone was seen once. One end of the junction fails to match germline, which may point to a read error. This rearrangement joins TRBV11-3 to TRBJ2-6, with no clear D. Germline loops: CDR1 SGHNT, CDR2 YENEEA. This CDR3 spans 14 amino acids. The CDR3 loop is CAGSLVAGANVLTF. The CDR3 coding sequence is TGTGCCGGCAGTCTAGTGGCTGGGGCCAACGTCCTGACTTTC.

In this sample, this clone turned up once. This chain joins TRBV9 and TRBJ2-1; D possibly corresponds to TRBD2 (6 bases). The germline CDR1 and CDR2 sequences are SGDLS and YYNGEE. Trimming pared 4 bases from V and 8 bases from J, leaving 16 bases between. This CDR3 has 14 residues. The CDR3 sequence: CASSPGGATDEQFF. The DNA for the CDR3 is TGTGCCAGCAGCCCCGGGGGAGCTACCGATGAGCAGTTCTTC.